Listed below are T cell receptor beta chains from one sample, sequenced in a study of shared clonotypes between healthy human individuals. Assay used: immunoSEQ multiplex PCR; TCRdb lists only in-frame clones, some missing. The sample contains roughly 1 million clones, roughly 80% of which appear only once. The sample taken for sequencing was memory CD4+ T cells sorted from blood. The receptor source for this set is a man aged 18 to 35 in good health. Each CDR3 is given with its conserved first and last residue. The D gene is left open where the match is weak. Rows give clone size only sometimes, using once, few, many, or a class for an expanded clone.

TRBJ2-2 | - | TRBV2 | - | TGTGCCAGCACAGGGGCCGGGGAGCTGTTTTTT | CASTGAGELFF
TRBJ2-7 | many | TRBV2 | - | TGTGCCAGCAGTGAACCCGCGAGTCCTTACGAGCAGTACTTC | CASSEPASPYEQYF
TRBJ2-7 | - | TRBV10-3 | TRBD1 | TGTGCCATCGGGCCTAGAGCCGGGACAGGGAACTACGAGCAGTACTTC | CAIGPRAGTGNYEQYF
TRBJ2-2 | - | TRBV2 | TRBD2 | TGTGCCAGCAGTGAGAGGGTAGCGGGAAGTGGGACCACCACCGGGGAGCTGTTTTTT | CASSERVAGSGTTTGELFF
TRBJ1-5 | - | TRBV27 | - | TGTGCCAGCAGTCCTACAGGTAGCAATCAGCCCCAGCATTTT | CASSPTGSNQPQHF
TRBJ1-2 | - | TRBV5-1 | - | TGCGCCAGCAGCTTGGACCAGGGGAACTATGGCTACACCTTC | CASSLDQGNYGYTF
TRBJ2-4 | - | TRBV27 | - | TGTGCCAGCAGATCCCCGGGGGCCAAAAACATTCAGTACTTC | CASRSPGAKNIQYF
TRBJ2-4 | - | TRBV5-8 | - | TGTGCCAGCAGCCTTGGTCGTAACGCCAAAAACATTCAGTACTTC | CASSLGRNAKNIQYF
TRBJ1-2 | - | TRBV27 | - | TGTGCCAGCAGGCCTATCCCGGGTACCTATGGCTACACCTTC | CASRPIPGTYGYTF
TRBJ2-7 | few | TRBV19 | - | TGTGCCAGTAGCCTGAGACAGTTTTCTTACGAGCAGTACTTC | CASSLRQFSYEQYF
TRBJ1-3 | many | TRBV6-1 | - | TGTGCCAGCAGAGGTGGAAACACCATATATTTT | CASRGGNTIYF
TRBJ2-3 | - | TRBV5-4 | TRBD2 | TGTGCCAGCAGCAACGCCGGGACTAGCTCCCACTGGGGCACAGATACGCAGTATTTT | CASSNAGTSSHWGTDTQYF
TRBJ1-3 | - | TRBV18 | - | TGTGCCAGCTCCTGGCGGGATTCTGGAAACACCATATATTTT | CASSWRDSGNTIYF
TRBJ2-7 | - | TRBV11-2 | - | TGTGCCAGCAGCCGGTCGGGGTACGAGCAGTACTTC | CASSRSGYEQYF
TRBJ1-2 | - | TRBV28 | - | TGTGCCAGCAGTTTACGGGGTTTTGGGAGCTACACCTTC | CASSLRGFGSYTF
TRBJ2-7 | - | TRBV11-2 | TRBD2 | TGTGCCAGCAGCTGGTCGTCTAGCGGGACTGCGTCCTACGAGCAGTACTTC | CASSWSSSGTASYEQYF
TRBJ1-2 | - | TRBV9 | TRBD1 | TGTGCCAGCAGCGGAACGGGACAGTCCCTATGGGGCTACACCTTC | CASSGTGQSLWGYTF
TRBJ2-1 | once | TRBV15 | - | TGTGCCACCAGCCCCTCGGGAGGGGGCGCCCACAATGAGCAGTTCTTC | CATSPSGGGAHNEQFF
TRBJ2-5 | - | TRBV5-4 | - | TGTGCCAGCAGCTTGGCCTTCAGTACAGAGACCCAGTACTTC | CASSLAFSTETQYF
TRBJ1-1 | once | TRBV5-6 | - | TGTGCCAGCAGCTTCCGAACCATGAACACTGAAGCTTTCTTT | CASSFRTMNTEAFF
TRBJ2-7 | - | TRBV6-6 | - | TGTGCCAGCAGTTACGGGGTGACAGTGGACGAGCAGTACTTC | CASSYGVTVDEQYF
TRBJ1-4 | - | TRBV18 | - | TGTGCCAGCTCACCTTTCAGTACAACTAATGAAAAACTGTTTTTT | CASSPFSTTNEKLFF
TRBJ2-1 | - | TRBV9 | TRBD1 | TGTGCCAGCAGCGTAGAACAGGGGGATGAGCAGTTCTTC | CASSVEQGDEQFF
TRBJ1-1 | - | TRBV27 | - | TGTGCCAGCAGTTGGACGCCGGGACGAGAGGACACTGAAGCTTTCTTT | CASSWTPGREDTEAFF
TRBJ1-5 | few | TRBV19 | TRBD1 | TGTGCCAGTCAGGGACAGTATAGCAATCAGCCCCAGCATTTT | CASQGQYSNQPQHF